A selection of T cell receptor beta chains follows, all from one sample in a study of coeliac disease. Sequencing used immunoSEQ multiplex PCR; TCRdb keeps in-frame clones, though not all of them. The sample consists of about 3,000 clones, 63% of them appearing once. The sequenced sample consisted of lymphocytes from the gut lamina propria. The receptor source for this set is a woman in her 50s without celiac disease. Each CDR3 is given with its conserved first and last residue. Fields, in order: J gene, V gene, D gene, clone size, CDR3 DNA, CDR3 protein. The D gene is left open where the match is weak. The size of a clone is reported for some rows only, either as once, few or many, or as a class for expanded clones.

TRBJ2-2 | TRBV6-7 | TRBD1 | - | TGTGCCAGCAGTCACTACAGACAGGGGCCGAACACCGGGGAGCTGTTTTTT | CASSHYRQGPNTGELFF
TRBJ2-2 | TRBV6-5 | TRBD1 | - | TGTGCCAGCAGAGGACAGGGGGTGGCCGGGGAGCTGTTTTTT | CASRGQGVAGELFF
TRBJ2-7 | TRBV7-4 | - | few | TGTGCCAGCAGCTTAATGGGGAGCCAGGAGAGCGAGCAGTACTTC | CASSLMGSQESEQYF
TRBJ2-4 | TRBV6-1 | TRBD2 | few | TGTGCCAGCTGGGAGGGTCGGATTCAGTACTTC | CASWEGRIQYF
TRBJ2-5 | TRBV7-6 | - | - | TGTGCCAGCAGCTTATCAGGCCATAAGAAGACCCAGTACTTC | CASSLSGHKKTQYF
TRBJ2-1 | TRBV5-4 | TRBD2 | - | TGTGCCAGCAGCCCCCCCGGAAGGACTAGCGGCAATGAGCAGTTCTTC | CASSPPGRTSGNEQFF
TRBJ1-2 | TRBV6-5 | - | - | TGTGCCAGCAGACAAAGGGTCGCAGGGGGCTACACCTTC | CASRQRVAGGYTF
TRBJ2-1 | TRBV12-5 | - | - | TGTGCTAGTGATTCCCCCTTGGAGAGGGCAAAGCAGTTCTTC | CASDSPLERAKQFF
TRBJ1-2 | TRBV15 | - | - | TGTGCCACCAGTGGGGGAGGATCGGTCTATGGCTACACCTTC | CATSGGGSVYGYTF
TRBJ2-1 | TRBV27 | - | - | TGTGCCAGCAGAGGGGGTCGAGGGTCCTACAATGAGCAGTTCTTC | CASRGGRGSYNEQFF
TRBJ2-1 | TRBV5-1 | TRBD2 | - | TGCGCCAGCAGCCCAGGGACTAGCGGGTCCCGGGAGCAGTTCTTC | CASSPGTSGSREQFF
TRBJ2-1 | TRBV5-1 | TRBD1 | - | TGCGCCAGCAGCGCGGGACAGGGACTCAGTGAGCAGTTCTTC | CASSAGQGLSEQFF
TRBJ2-7 | TRBV5-6 | TRBD1 | large | TGTGCCAGCGGATTTGGACAGGAAGCCTACGAGCAGTACTTC | CASGFGQEAYEQYF
TRBJ1-1 | TRBV13 | - | - | TGTGCCAGCAGCCCCCGACGGGGCACTGAAGCTTTCTTT | CASSPRRGTEAFF
TRBJ2-4 | TRBV28 | - | few | TGTGCCAGCAGTTTAGGGGTCCAGGGGGGAGCCAAAAACATTCAGTACTTC | CASSLGVQGGAKNIQYF
TRBJ1-2 | TRBV2 | - | - | TGTGCCAGCAGTGAACGCCAGGTCTATGGCTACACCTTC | CASSERQVYGYTF
TRBJ1-6 | TRBV5-1 | - | - | TGCGCCAGCAGCTTCTATACCGGGCCCGGGGACAAGGGTTCACCCCTCCACTTT | CASSFYTGPGDKGSPLHF
TRBJ1-2 | TRBV25-1 | - | few | TGTGCCAGCAGTGAGGAGGGATGGGACTATGGCTACACCTTC | CASSEEGWDYGYTF
TRBJ1-2 | TRBV2 | - | few | TGTGCCAGCAGTGTAATGGGGGGCTATGGCTACACCTTC | CASSVMGGYGYTF
TRBJ2-3 | TRBV5-1 | - | - | TGCGCCAGCAGCTTGGCCGGGGCAGATACGCAGTATTTT | CASSLAGADTQYF
TRBJ2-7 | TRBV19 | TRBD1 | - | TGTGCCAGTAGGCTTACCGGGACAGGGTTTTCCTACGAGCAGTACTTC | CASRLTGTGFSYEQYF
TRBJ2-1 | TRBV19 | - | - | TGTGCCAGTAGTATAGGTGTTGGGGCAGGGCCCGGTGAGCAGTTCTTC | CASSIGVGAGPGEQFF
TRBJ1-2 | TRBV4-1 | TRBD1 | once | TGCGCCAGCAGCCAACCCCGGACAGGGGGCAACTATGGCTACACCTTC | CASSQPRTGGNYGYTF
TRBJ1-2 | TRBV18 | TRBD1 | - | TGTGCCAGCTCACCGGGACAGGGATCCTATGGCTACACCTTC | CASSPGQGSYGYTF
TRBJ1-2 | TRBV6-1 | - | few | TGTGCCAGCATCCGCGGGGGCTCCATAGGCTATACCTTC | CASIRGGSIGYTF
TRBJ1-5 | TRBV18 | - | - | TGTGCCAGCTCACAAAGGGGGAGGGCGGACAATCAGCCCCAGCATTTT | CASSQRGRADNQPQHF
TRBJ1-1 | TRBV27 | - | - | TGTGCCAGCAGTTTTTTGTCGGGGAACACTGAAGCTTTCTTT | CASSFLSGNTEAFF
TRBJ2-5 | TRBV7-3 | - | few | TGTGCCAGCAGCCGTGGAGTAGGCGGAGACCAAGAGACCCAGTACTTC | CASSRGVGGDQETQYF
TRBJ2-7 | TRBV6-1 | - | - | TGTGCCAGCAGTGAAGAGAGGGAGCAGTACTTC | CASSEEREQYF
TRBJ2-7 | TRBV5-1 | TRBD2 | once | TGCGCCAGCAGCGGAAGACTAGCGGGGGAGCCGGACGAGCAGTACTTC | CASSGRLAGEPDEQYF
TRBJ1-1 | TRBV30 | - | medium-sized | TGTGCCTGGAAACAGGCCCCGAACACTGAAGCTTTCTTT | CAWKQAPNTEAFF
TRBJ2-3 | TRBV2 | TRBD2 | - | TGTGCCAGCAACCCCTCTGGACTAGCGGGCACAGATACGCAGTATTTT | CASNPSGLAGTDTQYF
TRBJ2-3 | TRBV2 | - | once | TGTGCCAGCAGTGAGGCCCTAGCCCCCCCCACAGATACGCAGTATTTT | CASSEALAPPTDTQYF
TRBJ1-1 | TRBV27 | - | - | TGTGCCAGCAGTTCGGGGTTTCTGAACACTGAAGCTTTCTTT | CASSSGFLNTEAFF
TRBJ2-1 | TRBV27 | TRBD2 | - | TGTGCCAGCAGTTTATGGGGCGGGGGGAGCTCCTACAATGAGCAGTTCTTC | CASSLWGGGSSYNEQFF
TRBJ1-2 | TRBV30 | - | few | TGTGCCTGGACCTTACAGGGTTATGGCTACACCTTC | CAWTLQGYGYTF
TRBJ2-5 | TRBV29-1 | - | few | TGCAGCGTTGAAGGCGACCGTCTCGGGGAGACCCAGTACTTC | CSVEGDRLGETQYF
TRBJ1-4 | TRBV6-1 | TRBD1 | medium-sized | TGTGCCAGCAGGAAAGGGACAGCTGTCAATGAAAAACTGTTTTTT | CASRKGTAVNEKLFF
TRBJ2-1 | TRBV5-1 | - | - | TGCGCCAGCAGCTTGGGTACTACAGGGAGCAATGAGCAGTTCTTC | CASSLGTTGSNEQFF
TRBJ1-3 | TRBV18 | TRBD1 | - | TGTGCCAGCTCACCTCAGGGGGCCGCACAGGGAAACACCATATATTTT | CASSPQGAAQGNTIYF